The sequence of this TCR beta chain was determined in a study of shared clonotypes between healthy human individuals. Across the study: Per donor, CD8 memory used one plate, CD8 naive used two, CD4 memory used three and CD4 naive used three. General study findings and limits: Even with large depth, rarefaction showed that sorted-subset sequencing was incomplete.

This was a deep-level run. Template for every sorted-subset replicate PCR totaled around 210 ng DNA, approximately 30,000 T cell genomes. Method: immunoSEQ multiplex PCR; TCRdb's copy keeps in-frame clones and lacks some. This table has under 1 million clones, 80% to 95% appearing once. Germline V gives CDR1 SGHAT, CDR2 FQNNGV. This CDR3 is 15 amino acids long. After removal of 1 base from V and 0 bases from J, the junction contained 3 bases not matched to a gene. On this clone itself: Its antigen remains unknown. This specimen includes other DNA sequences encoding the same CDR3.

As defined, naive CD8 cells were CD45RO-negative and positively selected for CCR7, with terminally differentiated effector memory CD45RA+ cells excluded. The J gene is TRBJ2-7, the V gene TRBV11-2; the match to TRBD2 covers 7 bases. This TCR came from a man aged 25-40 years in good health. Sequenced sample: naive CD8+ T cells sorted from blood. This chain's CDR3 is CASSLGRGSSYEQYF. The DNA for the CDR3 is TGTGCCAGCAGCTTAGGGCGGGGGAGCTCCTACGAGCAGTACTTC.